This T cell receptor beta chain stems from a study of T-cell reconstitution after alpha-beta-depleted transplantation in children. Construction of the TCRbeta library involved unique molecular identifiers. TCRdb reprocessed the PCR reads with MiXCR, giving one entry per CDR3 protein. The table includes around 600,000 distinct CDR3 sequences, around 17% detected once. This clonotype has only a few counts. V was trimmed by 6 bases and J by 3 bases, leaving 12 bases between them. CDR3 size: 14 residues. Germline V gene lookup returns CDR1 MNHEY and CDR2 SVGEGT. The TCR comes from a human donor who donated a stem cell graft to a child with acute myeloid leukemia. The rearrangement joins TRBV6-2 or TRBV6-3 to TRBJ1-5; D is possibly TRBD1 (5 bases). Source: PBMCs from the stem cell graft donor, taken from the stem cell graft. The DNA for the CDR3 is TGTGCCAGCAGCGATCCAGGGTTCAATCAGCCCCAGCATTTT. It yields the protein CASSDPGFNQPQHF.